The rows below give T cell receptor beta chains drawn from one sample of a study of cytotoxic CD8 clonotypes in ibrutinib-treated CLL. TCRdb's table, derived via immunoSEQ multiplex PCR, lists solely in-frame clones and lacks some. The sample records about 300,000 clones, roughly three quarters being singletons. Sequencing was performed on PBMCs, taken at disease progression, from a patient treated with ibrutinib. All receptors derive from a human donor with chronic lymphocytic leukemia. CDR3s include the opening cysteine and the closing phenylalanine or tryptophan. D genes are given only for firm matches. The size field is filled for only some rows; it gives once, few, many or a size class.

j_call clone_size v_call d_call cdr3_length cdr3_nt cdr3_aa
TRBJ2-7 NA TRBV7-8 TRBD1 13 TGTGCCAGCAGAGGACAGGAAGCGTACGAGCAGTACTTC CASRGQEAYEQYF
TRBJ2-7 NA TRBV6-1 TRBD1 15 TGTGCCAGCAGTGCACAGACAGGGTCCAAACGCGAGCAGTACTTC CASSAQTGSKREQYF
TRBJ1-2 NA TRBV13 TRBD1 15 TGTGCCAGCAGCTTAGGCGGCAGGGGGAGCTATGGCTACACCTTC CASSLGGRGSYGYTF
TRBJ2-3 few TRBV9 NA 15 TGTGCCAGCAGCTCGAGGACAGCTAGCACAGATACGCAGTATTTT CASSSRTASTDTQYF
TRBJ1-2 NA TRBV28 NA 13 TGTGCCAGCAGCCCCGGGGGAGGCTATGGCTACACCTTC CASSPGGGYGYTF
TRBJ2-7 NA TRBV6-5 NA 14 TGTGCCAGCAGTCCCCGGTCAGGGACCTACGAGCAGTACTTC CASSPRSGTYEQYF
TRBJ2-7 NA TRBV18 TRBD2 13 TGTGCCAGCTCAGTGGGGGGGTCCTACGAGCAGTACTTC CASSVGGSYEQYF
TRBJ1-6 NA TRBV4-1 NA 15 TGCGCCAGCAGCCAAGACCAGGGTGATAGATCACCCCTCCACTTT CASSQDQGDRSPLHF
TRBJ2-5 NA TRBV11-3 NA 15 TGTGCCAGCAGCTTAAATCCAGGGCAGGGAGAGACCCAGTACTTC CASSLNPGQGETQYF
TRBJ2-7 NA TRBV25-1 NA 16 TGTGCCAGCAGTGACCCCCAGGACCAACCCTTCTACGAGCAGTACTTC CASSDPQDQPFYEQYF
TRBJ2-3 once TRBV5-4 NA 15 TGTGCCAGCACCACCGATGGCGGGGCCACAGATACGCAGTATTTT CASTTDGGATDTQYF
TRBJ2-1 NA TRBV29-1 NA 12 TGCAGCGTCCGAGACAGATACAATGAGCAGTTCTTC CSVRDRYNEQFF
TRBJ2-5 NA TRBV5-6 NA 15 TGTGCCAGCAGCGAGAGGGGGGGAGACCAAGAGACCCAGTACTTC CASSERGGDQETQYF
TRBJ2-3 NA TRBV4-3 TRBD2 18 TGCGCCAGCATAGAAACTGCGGGACTAGCGGGAGAGACAGATACGCAGTATTTT CASIETAGLAGETDTQYF
TRBJ2-6 few TRBV7-2 NA 17 TGTGCCAGCAGCTTGGGGGCAGGGCACGCTGGGGCCAACGTCCTGACTTTC CASSLGAGHAGANVLTF
TRBJ2-3 NA TRBV28 NA 14 TGTGCCAGCACCCAGGATCATGTAACGGATACGCAGTATTTT CASTQDHVTDTQYF
TRBJ2-7 once TRBV7-6 TRBD2 15 TGTGCCAGCAGCTTAGCGGCGGGAGCGGACTACGAGCAGTACTTC CASSLAAGADYEQYF
TRBJ2-2 NA TRBV9 TRBD1 15 TGTGCCAGCAGCGTCGGGACAGGGGACACCGGGGAGCTGTTTTTT CASSVGTGDTGELFF
TRBJ1-3 NA TRBV29-1 TRBD1 14 TGCAGCGTTTCCGACAGGGGATCTGGAAACACCATATATTTT CSVSDRGSGNTIYF
TRBJ2-3 NA TRBV11-2 TRBD2 15 TGTGCCAGCTCAGGGCTAGCGGGATTCGGGGATACGCAGTATTTT CASSGLAGFGDTQYF
TRBJ2-3 NA TRBV5-4 NA 16 TGTGCCAGCAGCTTGAGGCAGCTACCGAGCACAGATACGCAGTATTTT CASSLRQLPSTDTQYF
TRBJ2-5 NA TRBV9 TRBD2 16 TGTGCCAGCAGCGCTTCTAGCGGGGGGGCCCAAGAGACCCAGTACTTC CASSASSGGAQETQYF
TRBJ2-1 NA TRBV2 TRBD2 14 TGTGCCAACCCGCGAGGCGGGGGGTACAATGAGCAGTTCTTC CANPRGGGYNEQFF
TRBJ2-5 NA TRBV5-1 TRBD2 14 TGCGCCAGCAGCTTAACGACTAGCCCAGAGACCCAGTACTTC CASSLTTSPETQYF
TRBJ2-1 NA TRBV5-6 NA 14 TGTGCCAGCAGCCGCGGGACAAGTCACAATGAGCAGTTCTTC CASSRGTSHNEQFF
TRBJ2-1 NA TRBV9 TRBD2 15 TGTGCCAGCAGCTTACTAGCGGGACCCTACAATGAGCAGTTCTTC CASSLLAGPYNEQFF
TRBJ1-2 NA TRBV19 NA 12 TGTGCCAGTAGGACTCTTCTATATGGCTACACCTTC CASRTLLYGYTF
TRBJ2-5 NA TRBV25-1 TRBD2 17 TGTGCCAGCAGTGCCACTAGCGGGGGGCCCCGCGTGCAGACCCAGTACTTC CASSATSGGPRVQTQYF
TRBJ2-1 NA TRBV18 NA 11 TGTGCCAGCTCACCACGGGACACGGTCCTCTTC CASSPRDTVLF
TRBJ2-1 NA TRBV9 TRBD2 17 TGTGCCAGCAGCGTGGAGCAGGGGCTAGCGGGAAACAATGAGCAGTTCTTC CASSVEQGLAGNNEQFF
TRBJ1-2 NA TRBV9 TRBD1 14 TGTGCCAGCAGCGTAGGTGACAGGGGTTATGGCTACACCTTC CASSVGDRGYGYTF
TRBJ2-7 NA TRBV28 NA 17 TGTGCCAGCAGTTTATGGGGAGCAGGGGCTAGCTCCTACGAGCAGTACTTC CASSLWGAGASSYEQYF
TRBJ1-2 NA TRBV6-5 NA 11 TGTGCCAGCAGGGGCTATTTAGGCTACACCTTC CASRGYLGYTF
TRBJ2-1 NA TRBV29-1 NA 14 TGCAGCGTCCCCCAGGGGGGAGGGGCGGGTGAGCAGTTCTTC CSVPQGGGAGEQFF
TRBJ2-7 NA TRBV28 TRBD2 19 TGTGCCAGCACCTCCCGGGGGGGGTCCCGAGCCCCACTAAAATACGAGCAGTACTTC CASTSRGGSRAPLKYEQYF
TRBJ2-5 NA TRBV15 NA 14 TGTGCCACCAGCAGAGACAGGGCCCAAGAGACCCAGTACTTC CATSRDRAQETQYF
TRBJ2-1 few TRBV7-8 TRBD2 14 TGTGCCAGCAGAGTCGGGACTAGCTACAATGAGCAGTTCTTC CASRVGTSYNEQFF
TRBJ2-5 NA TRBV15 TRBD2 17 TGTGCCACCAGCAGGGGACTAGCGGGAGGGCCTTGGGAGACCCAGTACTTC CATSRGLAGGPWETQYF
TRBJ2-7 NA TRBV7-3 TRBD1 14 TGTGCCAGCAGCCTAGCAGGGGGTTCCTACGAGCAGTACTTC CASSLAGGSYEQYF
TRBJ2-7 few TRBV7-2 TRBD1 15 TGTGCCAGCGGCAATATGGGACAGGGGGCTTACGAGCAGTACTTC CASGNMGQGAYEQYF
TRBJ2-1 NA TRBV10-1 TRBD2 17 TGCGCCAGCAGAGCCGGACTAGCGGGGTTTCCTGGCAATGAGCAGTTCTTC CASRAGLAGFPGNEQFF
TRBJ2-2 NA TRBV9 TRBD2 18 TGTGCCAGCAGCGACAAACTAGCGGGAGAAAGGAACACCGGGGAGCTGTTTTTT CASSDKLAGERNTGELFF
TRBJ2-1 NA TRBV29-1 NA 13 TGCAGCGCTTTACAGGTTACCTACAATGAGCAGTTCTTC CSALQVTYNEQFF
TRBJ1-2 NA TRBV9 NA 15 TGTGCCAGCAGCGTAGCAGGGCAGGGCCCTGGTGGCTACACCTTC CASSVAGQGPGGYTF
TRBJ1-2 NA TRBV19 TRBD1 13 TGTGCCAGTAGTCTAGGGGGCGCGGATGGCTACACCTTC CASSLGGADGYTF
TRBJ2-1 NA TRBV12-5 TRBD2 18 TGTGCTAGTGGTTTGGTCTCCCTAGCGGGGAACCTTTACAATGAGCAGTTCTTC CASGLVSLAGNLYNEQFF
TRBJ2-7 few TRBV4-2 NA 16 TGTGCCAGCAGCCAAGTGTCGGGAGTGATATCCTACGAGCAGTACTTC CASSQVSGVISYEQYF
TRBJ2-1 once TRBV5-1 TRBD2 15 TGCGCCAGCAGCTTGTCCCTAAGACTAGCGACTGAGCAGTTCTTC CASSLSLRLATEQFF
TRBJ1-6 NA TRBV10-3 TRBD1 14 TGTGCCATCAGTGATGGACAGGGGGCTGCACCCCTCCACTTT CAISDGQGAAPLHF
TRBJ2-7 once TRBV7-3 TRBD1 13 TGTGCCAGCAGCTTCACAGGGGACTACGAGCAGTACTTC CASSFTGDYEQYF
TRBJ2-2 NA TRBV15 NA 16 TGTGCCACCAGCCCCAGGCTAGCAGCGAACACCGGGGAGCTGTTTTTT CATSPRLAANTGELFF
TRBJ1-2 NA TRBV4-3 NA 17 TGCGCCAGCAGCCAAACCCGGGACCCCAACTGGGGGTATGGCTACACCTTC CASSQTRDPNWGYGYTF
TRBJ2-7 few TRBV7-9 NA 12 TGTGCCAGCAGCTTCACAGGCTACGAGCAGTACTTC CASSFTGYEQYF